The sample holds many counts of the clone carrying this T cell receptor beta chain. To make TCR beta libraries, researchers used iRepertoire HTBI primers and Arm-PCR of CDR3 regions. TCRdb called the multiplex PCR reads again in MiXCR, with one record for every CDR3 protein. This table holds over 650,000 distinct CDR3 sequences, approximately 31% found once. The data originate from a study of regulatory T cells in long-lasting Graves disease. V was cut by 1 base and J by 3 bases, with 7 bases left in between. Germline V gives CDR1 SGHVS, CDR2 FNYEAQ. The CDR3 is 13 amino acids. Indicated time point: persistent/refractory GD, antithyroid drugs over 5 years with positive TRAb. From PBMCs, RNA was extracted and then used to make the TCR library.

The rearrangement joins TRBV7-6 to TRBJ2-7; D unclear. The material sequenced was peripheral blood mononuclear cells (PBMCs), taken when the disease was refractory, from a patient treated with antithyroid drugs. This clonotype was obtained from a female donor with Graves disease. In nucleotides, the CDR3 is TGTGCCAGCAGCTTAGATCCAGGCTACGAGCAGTACTTC. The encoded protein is CASSLDPGYEQYF.